Listed below are T cell receptor beta chains from one sample, sequenced in a study of early T cells in non-severe SARS-CoV-2 infection. Via MiXCR, TCRdb re-called the 5' RACE reads, giving one row per CDR3 protein. The table lists 26,000 or so distinct CDR3 sequences, 5% to 6.5% of them singletons. The specimen sequenced was whole blood. These receptors originate from an adult who was a healthcare worker with PCR-confirmed SARS-CoV-2 infection or an uninfected control (not recorded which). The CDR3 runs from the conserved cysteine through the conserved F or W. The order of the fields is CDR3 DNA, CDR3 protein, J gene, D gene, clone size, V gene. A D gene is named only where the DNA matches it firmly. Not every row has a clone size; where given, it reads once, few, many or a size class.

CDR3 DNA: TGTGCCAGTAGTTATTTCCCCCCGGGAACCCTTGGGGCTTTCTTT
CDR3 protein: CASSYFPPGTLGAFF
J gene: TRBJ1-1
D gene: -
clone size: -
V gene: TRBV19

CDR3 DNA: TGTGCCAGCAGCTTAAGTACGCCCTACGAGCAGTACTTC
CDR3 protein: CASSLSTPYEQYF
J gene: TRBJ2-7
D gene: -
clone size: few
V gene: TRBV7-2

CDR3 DNA: TGTGCCAGCAGCCAAGACGGCGGGGCGCAGTACTTC
CDR3 protein: CASSQDGGAQYF
J gene: TRBJ2-7
D gene: -
clone size: -
V gene: TRBV3-1

CDR3 DNA: TGTGCCAGCGGAGCCGGGACAGGGATCGATCAGCCCCAGCATTTT
CDR3 protein: CASGAGTGIDQPQHF
J gene: TRBJ1-5
D gene: TRBD1
clone size: many
V gene: TRBV12-3/TRBV12-4

CDR3 DNA: TGTGCCAGCAAAAGGACGGACAGCCCCGAGCAGTACTTC
CDR3 protein: CASKRTDSPEQYF
J gene: TRBJ2-7
D gene: -
clone size: many
V gene: TRBV12-3/TRBV12-4

CDR3 DNA: TGTGCCAGCAGTTCCGGGACAGGGACGATAATGAACACTGAAGCTTTCTTT
CDR3 protein: CASSSGTGTIMNTEAFF
J gene: TRBJ1-1
D gene: TRBD1
clone size: many
V gene: TRBV5-6

CDR3 DNA: TGCGCCAGCAGCCAAGTCGGGACTGAAGCTTTCTTT
CDR3 protein: CASSQVGTEAFF
J gene: TRBJ1-1
D gene: -
clone size: -
V gene: TRBV4-1

CDR3 DNA: TGTGCCTGGAGGGCAGGGGCCACCTACGAGCAGTACTTC
CDR3 protein: CAWRAGATYEQYF
J gene: TRBJ2-7
D gene: -
clone size: many
V gene: TRBV30

CDR3 DNA: TGTGCCAGCAGACTAGCGGGGGACCTCTACGAGCAGTACTTC
CDR3 protein: CASRLAGDLYEQYF
J gene: TRBJ2-7
D gene: TRBD2
clone size: few
V gene: TRBV6-1

CDR3 DNA: TGTGCCAGCTGGGCCCGACAGGGGGTTGGTGAAAAACTGTTTTTT
CDR3 protein: CASWARQGVGEKLFF
J gene: TRBJ1-4
D gene: TRBD1
clone size: -
V gene: TRBV12-3/TRBV12-4

CDR3 DNA: TGCAGTGCTTTACTCCCTAGTGGGAGGGGTGGTGTAGATCAGCCCCAGCATTTT
CDR3 protein: CSALLPSGRGGVDQPQHF
J gene: TRBJ1-5
D gene: -
clone size: -
V gene: TRBV20-1

CDR3 DNA: TGCGCCAGCAGTGCACGGACGGGACAGGGGACAGATACGCAGTATTTT
CDR3 protein: CASSARTGQGTDTQYF
J gene: TRBJ2-3
D gene: TRBD1
clone size: few
V gene: TRBV10-2

CDR3 DNA: TGTGCCAGCAGCTTTGGGAGAACCTACAATGAGCAGTTCTTC
CDR3 protein: CASSFGRTYNEQFF
J gene: TRBJ2-1
D gene: -
clone size: -
V gene: TRBV7-8

CDR3 DNA: TGTGCCAGCGGACTTGGGGCTAGCACAGATACGCAGTATTTT
CDR3 protein: CASGLGASTDTQYF
J gene: TRBJ2-3
D gene: -
clone size: many
V gene: TRBV25-1

CDR3 DNA: TGTGCCAGCAGCCTTCAGGGGGCCTTCTCTGGGGCCAACGTCCTGACTTTC
CDR3 protein: CASSLQGAFSGANVLTF
J gene: TRBJ2-6
D gene: TRBD1
clone size: few
V gene: TRBV7-2

CDR3 DNA: TGCAGCGTCTCCTGGGGAGGGGGAGAGACCCAGTACTTC
CDR3 protein: CSVSWGGGETQYF
J gene: TRBJ2-5
D gene: -
clone size: many
V gene: TRBV29-1

CDR3 DNA: TGTGCCAGCAGCCAAGAAGAAAGGGCCCAAGATACGCAGTATTTT
CDR3 protein: CASSQEERAQDTQYF
J gene: TRBJ2-3
D gene: -
clone size: -
V gene: TRBV4-2

CDR3 DNA: TGCGCCAGCAGCTTGGCGGCGGGGGTCGCCGGGGAGCTGTTTTTT
CDR3 protein: CASSLAAGVAGELFF
J gene: TRBJ2-2
D gene: TRBD2
clone size: many
V gene: TRBV5-1

CDR3 DNA: TGTGCCAGCAGTTACTCGGGACAGGGGGCTGGGCAGCCCCAGCATTTT
CDR3 protein: CASSYSGQGAGQPQHF
J gene: TRBJ1-5
D gene: TRBD1
clone size: many
V gene: TRBV7-8

CDR3 DNA: TGTGCCAGCAGACAGGGGTTCTATAATTCACCCCTCCACTTT
CDR3 protein: CASRQGFYNSPLHF
J gene: TRBJ1-6
D gene: TRBD1
clone size: -
V gene: TRBV6-2/TRBV6-3

CDR3 DNA: TGCAGTGCTAGACTAGCGGGCCACTCCTACGAGCAGTACTTC
CDR3 protein: CSARLAGHSYEQYF
J gene: TRBJ2-7
D gene: TRBD2
clone size: many
V gene: TRBV20-1

CDR3 DNA: TGTGCCAGCCTAGGGGACGTAATTGTCAATGAGCAGTTCTTC
CDR3 protein: CASLGDVIVNEQFF
J gene: TRBJ2-1
D gene: -
clone size: many
V gene: TRBV7-2